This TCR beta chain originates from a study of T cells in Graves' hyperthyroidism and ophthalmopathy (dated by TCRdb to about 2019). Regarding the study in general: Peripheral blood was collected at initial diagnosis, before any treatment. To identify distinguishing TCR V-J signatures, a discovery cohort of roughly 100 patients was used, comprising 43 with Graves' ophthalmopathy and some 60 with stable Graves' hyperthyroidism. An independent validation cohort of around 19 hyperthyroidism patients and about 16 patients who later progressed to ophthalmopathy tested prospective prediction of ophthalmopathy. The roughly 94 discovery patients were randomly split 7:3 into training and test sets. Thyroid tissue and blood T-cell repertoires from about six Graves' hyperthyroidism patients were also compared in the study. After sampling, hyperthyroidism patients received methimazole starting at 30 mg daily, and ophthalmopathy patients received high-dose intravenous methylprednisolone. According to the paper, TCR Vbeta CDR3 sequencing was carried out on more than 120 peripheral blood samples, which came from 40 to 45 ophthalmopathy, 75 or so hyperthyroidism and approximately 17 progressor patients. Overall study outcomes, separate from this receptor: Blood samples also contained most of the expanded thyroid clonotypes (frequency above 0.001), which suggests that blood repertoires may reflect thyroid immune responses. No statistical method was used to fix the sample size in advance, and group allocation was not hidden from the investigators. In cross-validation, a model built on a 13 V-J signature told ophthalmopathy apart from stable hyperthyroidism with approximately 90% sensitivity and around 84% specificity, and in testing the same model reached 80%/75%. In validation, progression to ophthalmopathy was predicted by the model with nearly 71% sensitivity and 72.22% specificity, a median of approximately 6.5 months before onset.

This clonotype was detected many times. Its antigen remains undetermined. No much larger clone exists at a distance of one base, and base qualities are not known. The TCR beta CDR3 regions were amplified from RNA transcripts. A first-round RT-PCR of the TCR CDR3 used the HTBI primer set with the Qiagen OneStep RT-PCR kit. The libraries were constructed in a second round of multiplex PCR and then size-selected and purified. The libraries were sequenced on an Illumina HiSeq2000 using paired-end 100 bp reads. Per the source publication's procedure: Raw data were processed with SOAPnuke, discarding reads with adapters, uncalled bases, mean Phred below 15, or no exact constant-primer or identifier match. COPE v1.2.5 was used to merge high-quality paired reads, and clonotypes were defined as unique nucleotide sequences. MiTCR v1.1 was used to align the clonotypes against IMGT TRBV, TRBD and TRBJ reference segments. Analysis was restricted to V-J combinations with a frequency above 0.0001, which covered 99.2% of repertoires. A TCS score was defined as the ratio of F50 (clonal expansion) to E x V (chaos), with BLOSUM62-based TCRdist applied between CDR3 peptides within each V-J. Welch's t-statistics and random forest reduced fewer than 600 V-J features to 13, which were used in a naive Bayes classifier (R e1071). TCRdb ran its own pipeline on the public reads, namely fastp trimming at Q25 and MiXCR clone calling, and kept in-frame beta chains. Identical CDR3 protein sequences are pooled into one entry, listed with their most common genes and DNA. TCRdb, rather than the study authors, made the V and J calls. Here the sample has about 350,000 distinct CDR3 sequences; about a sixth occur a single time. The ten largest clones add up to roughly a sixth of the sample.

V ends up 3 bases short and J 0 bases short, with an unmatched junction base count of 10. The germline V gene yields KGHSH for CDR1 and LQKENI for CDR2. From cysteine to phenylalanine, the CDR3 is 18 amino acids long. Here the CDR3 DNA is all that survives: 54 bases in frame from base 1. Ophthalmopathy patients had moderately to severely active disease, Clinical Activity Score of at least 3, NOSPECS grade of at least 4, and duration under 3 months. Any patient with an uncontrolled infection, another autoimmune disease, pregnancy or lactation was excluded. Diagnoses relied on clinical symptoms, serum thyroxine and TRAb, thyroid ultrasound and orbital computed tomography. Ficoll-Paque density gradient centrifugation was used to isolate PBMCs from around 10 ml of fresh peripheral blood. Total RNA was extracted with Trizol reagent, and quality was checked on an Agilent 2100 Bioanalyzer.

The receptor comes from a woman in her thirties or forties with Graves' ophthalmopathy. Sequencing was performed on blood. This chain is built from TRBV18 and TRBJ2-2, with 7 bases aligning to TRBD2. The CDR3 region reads CASSPSGSGLANTGELFF. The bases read TGTGCCAGCTCACCCAGCGGTAGCGGGCTCGCGAACACCGGGGAGCTGTTTTTT.